This T cell receptor (beta chain) was found in a study of OX40 agonist ivuxolimab in advanced cancers. Germline V gene lookup returns CDR1 SGHDT and CDR2 YYEEEE. CDR3 length: 14 amino acids. After removal of 5 bases from V and 3 bases from J, the junction contained 6 bases not matched to a gene. Only in-frame clones appear in the TCRdb table, and some are missing; sequencing was by immunoSEQ multiplex PCR. The repertoire holds about 50,000 clones, with more than 85% as singletons. The chain employs TRBV5-6 and TRBJ2-7; 9 nucleotides agree with TRBD2. The clonotype comes from an adult with an advanced solid tumor such as melanoma, head and neck, liver or kidney cancer. Sequencing was performed on CD4+ or CD8+ T cells sorted from blood, taken in a trial of the OX40 agonist ivuxolimab. CDR3 nucleotides: TGTGCCAGCAGAGGGCGGGGGGGAGGCTACGAGCAGTACTTC. As protein: CASRGRGGGYEQYF. The complete variable domain, with remaining parts taken from reference TRBV5-6 and TRBJ2-7, reads DAGVTQSPTHLIKTRGQQVTLRCSPKSGHDTVSWYQQALGQGPQFIFQYYEEEERQRGNFPDRFSGHQFPNYSSELNVNALLLGDSALYLCASRGRGGGYEQYFGPGTRLTVT.